Shown below are 5 T cell receptor beta chains from a single sample sequenced in a study of shared clonotypes between healthy human individuals. Assay: immunoSEQ multiplex PCR; the TCRdb copy retains only in-frame clones and omits some. The top ten clones hold about 10% of a sample with 300,000 to 350,000 clones, around four fifths of them seen once. Sequencing was done on a sample of memory CD4+ T cells sorted from blood. This sample's subset: CD45RA-negative fraction. Receptors were obtained from a man younger than 45 in good health.

The CDR3 protein is CASRVGNSGANVLTF. In DNA form, the CDR3 reads TGTGCCAGTAGAGTAGGGAACTCTGGGGCCAACGTCCTGACTTTC. The chain employs TRBV19 and TRBJ2-6; D remains ambiguous. CDR1 is LNHDA and CDR2 is SQIVND in the germline V gene (reference sequence). There are 15 residues in the CDR3. V lost 6 bases, J lost 0 bases, and 9 bases lay in between.

Details on this clone: Since a much larger clone is just one base distant, this may be a read error. This sequence joins TRBV5-4 and TRBJ2-7, with D uncertain. V shed 0 bases and J shed 2 bases, with 3 bases lying between them. This CDR3 is built from 12 residues. In germline, CDR1 is SGHNT, CDR2 YYREEE (reference sequence). The CDR3 here is CASSLDAYEQYF. In DNA form, the CDR3 reads TGTGCCAGCAGCTTGGACGCCTACGAGCAGTACTTC. The whole variable domain, remainder taken from reference TRBV5-4 and TRBJ2-7, is ETGVTQSPTHLIKTRGQQVTLRCSSQSGHNTVSWYQQALGQGPQFIFQYYREEENGRGNFPPRFSGLQFPNYSSELNVNALELDDSALYLCASSLDAYEQYFGPGTRLTVT.

CDR3 sequence: CASSRDTETGELFF. DNA of the CDR3: TGCGCCAGCAGCCGCGATACAGAAACCGGGGAGCTGTTTTTT. The chain couples TRBV5-1 to TRBJ2-2; D ambiguous. The V end lost 4 bases, the J end lost 5 bases, and 12 bases lay between the germline ends. This CDR3 contains 14 residues. Germline V lookup: CDR1 SGHRS, CDR2 YFSETQ.

This chain uses TRBV6-1 with TRBJ1-6; D is uncertain. Trimming took 5 bases from V and 14 from J, leaving 13 bases between them. There are 12 residues in the CDR3. CDR1 and CDR2 from the germline V gene are MNHNS and SASEGT. The CDR3 sequence: CASSIGDLALHF. The CDR3 region has the DNA TGTGCCAGCAGTATTGGGGATTTGGCCCTCCACTTT.

The V and J genes are TRBV6-1 and TRBJ2-3; no firm D call. V shed 8 bases and J shed 0 bases, with 15 bases lying between them. Germline V gene sequence: CDR1 MNHNS, CDR2 SASEGT. This CDR3 region has 15 residues. The DNA of the CDR3 is TGTGCCAGCTCCTTTAAAATCTCTAGCACAGATACGCAGTATTTT. It specifies CASSFKISSTDTQYF.